These 12 T cell receptor beta chains were sequenced from one sample in a study of blood T cells in healthy people across ages. The authors ran a second PCR of 7 to 11 cycles using a sample-barcoded 5' primer and a J-beta primer mix. TCRdb reprocessed the 5' RACE reads via MiXCR and lists one record per CDR3 protein. The repertoire holds 720,000 or so distinct CDR3 sequences, with 40% to 50% as singletons. The material sequenced was blood. The receptors stem from a man aged 80 or over in good health.

This clonotype has just a few counts. The CDR3 DNA is TGTGCCAGCAAGTTCGGACAGGGGGAAACCTACGAGCAGTACTTC. It codes for CASKFGQGETYEQYF. The chain links TRBV2 to TRBJ2-7, with 10 bases lining up with TRBD1. The CDR3 contains 15 residues. Per the germline V gene, CDR1 is SNHLY and CDR2 is FYNNEI. J lost 2 bases, V lost 7 bases, and 8 bases had no gene match.

This chain joins TRBV11-2 and TRBJ2-3, with TRBD2 matching over 11 bases. This CDR3 comprises 16 residues. V lost 4 bases, J lost 6 bases, and 9 bases stayed unmatched. The V gene's germline CDR1 is SGHAT and CDR2 FQNNGV. CDR3 bases: TGTGCCAGCAGCTGGTCTAGCGGGGGGTTTCTGGATACGCAGTATTTT. This sequence encodes CASSWSSGGFLDTQYF.

The chain employs TRBV20-1 and TRBJ2-1, with D hard to call. The J call may be faulty, since TRBJ2-7 better matches the DNA end. CDR1 and CDR2 from the germline V gene are DFQATT and SNEGSKA (reference sequence). The CDR3 extends over 14 amino acids. This CDR3 is CSASPSSSYNEQYF. CDR3 DNA sequence: TGCAGTGCTTCTCCATCGAGCTCCTACAATGAGCAGTACTTC.

This clonotype was counted a few times. This chain connects TRBV7-2 to TRBJ1-4; D not resolved. Looked up from germline, CDR1 is SGHTA and CDR2 is FQGNSA. The CDR3 loop spans 14 amino acids. Between the trimmed V and J ends, which lost 3 bases and 5 bases, there was a span of 10 bases. The DNA for the CDR3 is TGTGCCAGCAGCTTGGAGTCGGGAAATGAAAAACTGTTTTTT. Translated, it gives CASSLESGNEKLFF.

This chain connects TRBV6-5 to TRBJ2-1; 7 bases are a match to TRBD2. The length of the CDR3 is 19 residues. With 4 bases clipped from V and 5 bases from J, the junction kept 20 bases outside the gene matches. In germline, CDR1 is MNHEY, CDR2 SVGAGI. DNA for the CDR3: TGTGCCAGCAGTTCCCCCTTCGCGCGGGGGACCCAAGGGGACAATGAGCAGTTCTTC. Translating it yields CASSSPFARGTQGDNEQFF.

Only a few counts were recorded for this clonotype. The chain's CDR3 is CSVSLSGPEQYF. In DNA, the CDR3 is TGCAGTGTCTCGCTCTCGGGGCCCGAGCAGTACTTC. The chain links TRBV20-1 to TRBJ2-7; D assignment may be TRBD1 or TRBD2 (5 bases each). Germline CDR1 and CDR2: DFQATT and SNEGSKA (reference sequence). The CDR3 length is 12 residues. The V end was cut by 7 bases, the J end by 6 bases, with 16 bases between.

This chain joins TRBV15 and TRBJ2-5; D gene unclear. This CDR3 is built from 14 residues. Trimming took off 0 bases at V and 11 bases at J, with 16 bases between the two ends. Germline V gene data show CDR1 as LNHNV and CDR2 as YYDKDF (reference sequence). For the CDR3, the DNA is TGTGCCACCAGCAGAGATTCAGGTTCCAATGAGCAGTACTTC. It translates to CATSRDSGSNEQYF.

As to this clonotype: At one end the junction does not follow the germline gene, possibly because of a read error. The chain combines TRBV5-1 with TRBJ2-2; either TRBD1 or TRBD2 may fit D (5 bases each). The CDR3 has 14 amino acids. From germline, CDR1 is SGHRS and CDR2 YFSETQ. CDR3 DNA sequence: TGCGCCAGCAGCTTTGAGGGACGTACCGGGGAGTTGTTTTTT. This sequence encodes CASSFEGRTGELFF.

The J gene is TRBJ2-1, the V gene TRBV7-9; 11 bases line up with TRBD2. The CDR3 is made up of 16 amino acids. Trimming took 5 bases from V and 6 from J; bases not matched to a gene: 9. Germline lookup yields CDR1 SEHNR and CDR2 FQNEAQ (reference sequence). The CDR3 region has the DNA TGTGCCAGCAGCACACCACTAGCGGGGGTTCTCAATGAGCAGTTCTTC. Its translation: CASSTPLAGVLNEQFF.

There are a few counts of this clonotype. The chain combines TRBV7-9 with TRBJ2-5; the D gene is possibly TRBD1 (6 bases). CDR1 and CDR2 (germline): SEHNR, FQNEAQ (reference sequence). V was clipped by 5 bases and J by 1 base, with 14 bases between them. The CDR3 loop spans 15 amino acids. CDR3 DNA: TGTGCCAGCAGCACCCAACAGGGTCGCCAAGAGACCCAGTACTTC. Translating gives CASSTQQGRQETQYF.

Details on this clonotype: A much more abundant neighbour one base away suggests this may be a read error. This sequence joins TRBV29-1 and TRBJ2-1, with 7 positions matching TRBD2. The end of the DNA is better explained by TRBJ2-7, so the J call may be wrong. Looked up from germline, CDR1 is SQVTM and CDR2 is ANQGSEA. The CDR3 runs 15 residues. CDR3 residues: CSVDIPSGIPNEQYF. The CDR3 DNA reads TGCAGCGTAGACATCCCCAGCGGGATTCCCAATGAGCAGTACTTC.

The J gene is TRBJ2-7, the V gene TRBV7-2; D possibly corresponds to TRBD2 (5 bases). The tail of the sequence fits TRBJ2-5 better, so the J call may be wrong. The length of the CDR3 is 13 residues. Germline V gene lookup returns CDR1 SGHTA and CDR2 FQGNSA. This CDR3 is CASSGRPGETQYF. The CDR3 bases are TGTGCCAGCAGCGGCCGACCGGGGGAGACCCAGTACTTC.